What follows are 28 T cell receptor beta chains derived from one specimen sequenced in a study of T-cell memory formation after mild COVID-19. TCRdb ran MiXCR on the 5' RACE reads and lists one entry per CDR3 protein. The data contain 550,000 to 700,000 distinct CDR3 sequences, around 17% of them singletons. The sample comprised PBMCs or a T cell subset sorted from them (not recorded which). The receptors stem from an adult woman who had mild COVID-19 (a few samples of this study predate the infection). Cell type and time point are not known.

This clonotype was observed a few times. This rearrangement joins TRBV7-2 to TRBJ2-7; 12 positions match TRBD2. Germline trimming cut 8 bases from V and 2 bases from J; bases unmatched to any gene: 13. CDR1 is SGHTA and CDR2 is FQGNSA in the germline V gene. CDR3 size: 17 residues. As DNA, the CDR3 is TGTGCCAGCTCTCTCACGGCTAGCGGGAGGGTCACCTACGAGCAGTACTTC. Its translation: CASSLTASGRVTYEQYF. Variable domain in full (rest from reference TRBV7-2 and TRBJ2-7): GAGVSQSPSNKVTEKGKDVELRCDPISGHTALYWYRQSLGQGLEFLIYFQGNSAPDKSGLPSDRFSAERTGGSVSTLTIQRTQQEDSAVYLCASSLTASGRVTYEQYFGPGTRLTVT.

This clonotype has at least ten counts. The gene calls are TRBV29-1 and TRBJ2-1, with 12 bases identical to TRBD2. This CDR3 has 17 residues. Germline values: CDR1 SQVTM, CDR2 ANQGSEA. J gave up 0 bases and V 4 bases, and 7 bases lay outside the gene matches. The CDR3 protein is CSVVGTSGRVSYNEQFF. For the CDR3, the DNA is TGCAGCGTTGTCGGGACTAGCGGGCGAGTCTCCTACAATGAGCAGTTCTTC.

Ten or more counts support this clonotype. V is TRBV19 and J is TRBJ2-7; 8 bases line up with TRBD1. The CDR3 spans 14 residues. Germline V gene sequence: CDR1 LNHDA, CDR2 SQIVND (reference sequence). The J segment lost 3 bases and the V segment lost 3 bases, leaving 4 bases of the junction unmatched. The CDR3 DNA is TGTGCCAGTAGTATGGACAGGGCCCACTACGAGCAGTACTTC. This encodes CASSMDRAHYEQYF.

This clonotype was detected once. The chain couples TRBV6-1 to TRBJ1-5; D is possibly TRBD1 (6 bases). The CDR3 is 17 amino acids. Between the trimmed V and J ends, which lost 4 bases and 6 bases, there was a span of 22 bases. The germline CDR1 and CDR2 sequences are MNHNS and SASEGT. CDR3 bases: TGTGCCAGCAGTGGGTTATCACAGGGACTAATGATTCAGCCCCAGCATTTT. This encodes CASSGLSQGLMIQPQHF.

The DNA for the CDR3 is TGTGCCAGCAGTTACGGACTCCCCCCGGACAAGTTGAACACTGAAGCTTTCTTT. Amino acid sequence: CASSYGLPPDKLNTEAFF. The chain employs TRBV6-2 or TRBV6-3 and TRBJ1-1; D is perhaps TRBD1 (5 bases). The CDR3 contains 18 residues. The V end lost 2 bases, the J end lost 0 bases, and 19 bases lay between the germline ends. Germline-derived CDR1 and CDR2 are MNHEY and SVGEGT.

This clonotype was observed a handful of times. The CDR3 here is CSVVQETQYF. CDR3 sequence (DNA): TGCAGCGTTGTGCAGGAGACCCAGTACTTC. The genes are TRBV29-1 and TRBJ2-5; unclear D gene. The CDR3 length is 10 residues. Germline-derived CDR1 and CDR2 are SQVTM and ANQGSEA. V was shortened by 4 bases and J by 5 bases, with 5 bases between the two germline ends.

This clonotype was detected a few times. The J gene is TRBJ2-3, the V gene TRBV29-1, with TRBD2 identical over 11 bases. The germline CDR1 and CDR2 sequences are SQVTM and ANQGSEA. This CDR3 is built from 13 residues. V was pared by 6 bases and J by 2 bases, with 1 base of the junction left unmatched. CDR3 amino acids: CSVGLAATDTQYF. In nucleotides, the CDR3 is TGCAGCGTGGGACTAGCGGCCACAGATACGCAGTATTTT.

This clonotype has only a few counts. The V gene is TRBV24-1, the J gene TRBJ2-1; 7 nucleotides agree with TRBD2. Germline-derived CDR1 and CDR2 are KGHDR and SFDVKD. The CDR3 spans 15 residues. The V gene end was trimmed by 4 bases and the J gene end by 9 bases; junction bases not matched to a gene: 11. CDR3 loop: CATSEVGLAGGEQFF. Written as DNA, the CDR3 is TGTGCCACCAGTGAGGTAGGGTTAGCGGGCGGTGAGCAGTTCTTC.

The CDR3 DNA reads TGCGCCAGCAGCCAAGATGTGATGACAGTGGAAGCTTTCTTT. Protein: CASSQDVMTVEAFF. V is TRBV4-1 and J is TRBJ1-1; a possible D gene is TRBD1 (5 bases). The V and J ends lost 0 bases and 8 bases respectively, with 13 bases between them. This CDR3 region has 14 residues. Germline V gene data show CDR1 as MGHRA and CDR2 as YSYEKL.

The gene calls are TRBV12-3 or TRBV12-4 and TRBJ1-3, with 12 bases lining up with TRBD1. This CDR3 has 15 residues. The V gene end was trimmed by 7 bases and the J gene end by 8 bases; junction bases not matched to a gene: 9. This chain's CDR3 is CASNGPGQGAYTIYF. CDR3 coding DNA: TGTGCCAGCAATGGACCGGGACAGGGGGCTTACACCATATATTTT.

The chain has TRBV5-1 and TRBJ2-6; D unresolved. Trimming stripped 6 bases from V and 3 bases from J, with 7 bases between. The CDR3 is made up of 13 amino acids. The germline V gene encodes CDR1 SGHRS and CDR2 YFSETQ. CDR3 in amino acids: CASNNDGANVLTF. CDR3 nucleotide sequence: TGCGCCAGCAACAATGATGGGGCCAACGTCCTGACTTTC.

V and J are TRBV7-7 and TRBJ2-3, with D uncertain. This CDR3 region has 13 residues. Germline CDR1 reads SSHAT; CDR2 reads FNYEAQ (reference sequence). The CDR3 DNA reads as TGTGCTATCAGCACTGACAGCACAGATACGCAGTATTTT. It translates to CAISTDSTDTQYF.

The chain couples TRBV4-1 to TRBJ1-1, with TRBD1 matching 9 bases. The CDR3 is 15 amino acids. Germline loops: CDR1 MGHRA, CDR2 YSYEKL. With 4 bases clipped from V and 5 bases from J, the junction kept 8 bases outside the gene matches. Written as DNA, the CDR3 is TGCGCCAGCAGCCCGGGGGGGACAGGGTGGACTGAAGCTTTCTTT. Translated: CASSPGGTGWTEAFF.

This clonotype occurred many times. The chain is built from TRBV5-1 and TRBJ2-7; 7 positions match TRBD1. V shed 2 bases and J 0 bases; nucleotides not matched to a gene: 2. The CDR3 spans 14 residues. Germline values: CDR1 SGHRS, CDR2 YFSETQ. The CDR3, as DNA: TGCGCCAGCAGCTTACGGGACAGCTCCTACGAGCAGTACTTC. It is translated as CASSLRDSSYEQYF.

The rearrangement uses TRBV5-6 and TRBJ2-1; no reliable D call. The CDR3 contains 15 residues. CDR1 and CDR2 from the germline V gene are SGHDT and YYEEEE. With 3 bases removed from V and 3 bases from J, the gap between germline ends came to 13 bases. The CDR3 region is CASSSDWSLYNEQFF. The CDR3 DNA reads as TGTGCCAGCAGCTCAGACTGGTCGCTCTACAATGAGCAGTTCTTC.

The rearrangement joins TRBV7-9 to TRBJ1-4; the D gene is possibly TRBD1 (6 bases). Germline CDR1 is SEHNR and CDR2 is FQNEAQ (reference sequence). V lost 5 bases and J 7 bases, leaving 14 bases between the germline ends. This CDR3 spans 14 amino acids. CDR3 amino acids: CASSPGTTTEKLFF. DNA of the CDR3: TGTGCCAGCAGCCCCGGGACAACGACTGAAAAACTGTTTTTT.

The chain uses TRBV4-1 and TRBJ1-1; D gene unclear. The CDR3 is made up of 14 amino acids. Germline-derived CDR1 and CDR2 are MGHRA and YSYEKL. The germline V and J ends were trimmed by 5 bases and 1 base, with 11 bases remaining between them. CDR3 sequence: CASSSVKGNTEAFF. Written as DNA, the CDR3 is TGCGCCAGCAGCTCCGTAAAGGGGAACACTGAAGCTTTCTTT.

J is TRBJ2-1 and V is TRBV20-1; TRBD1 matches 7 bases. With 7 bases clipped from V and 5 bases from J, the junction kept 14 bases outside the gene matches. The CDR3 contains 15 residues. CDR1 is DFQATT, CDR2 SNEGSKA, per germline (reference sequence). The CDR3 is CSVPRQGGWNNEQFF. The CDR3 nucleotides are TGCAGTGTCCCTAGACAGGGCGGATGGAACAATGAGCAGTTCTTC.

The genes are TRBV20-1 and TRBJ2-3, with D unresolved. Between the trimmed V and J ends, which lost 4 bases and 2 bases, there was a span of 7 bases. The length of the CDR3 is 12 residues. Germline V gene data show CDR1 as DFQATT and CDR2 as SNEGSKA (reference sequence). The CDR3 loop reads CSATRITDTQYF. DNA for the CDR3: TGCAGTGCTACCCGGATCACAGATACGCAGTATTTT.

This clonotype was counted only a few times. The chain recombines TRBV12-3 or TRBV12-4 with TRBJ1-2, with D possibly matching TRBD1 (5 bases). V was trimmed by 6 bases and J by 8 bases, leaving 19 bases between them. The CDR3 spans 14 residues. The CDR3 sequence: CASSHPSRWDGYTF. CDR3 nucleotides: TGTGCCAGCAGCCACCCTAGTCGTTGGGACGGCTACACCTTC.

The CDR3: CASSSSGTGAYEQYF. The CDR3 coding sequence is TGTGCCAGCTCATCGTCCGGGACAGGGGCCTACGAGCAGTACTTC. The rearrangement joins TRBV18 to TRBJ2-7, with 10 bases that match TRBD1. Unmatched junction bases numbered 6, after V lost 5 bases and J lost 2 bases. CDR1 is KGHSH, CDR2 LQKENI, per germline. The CDR3 extends over 15 amino acids.

This clonotype occurred a few times. The chain recombines TRBV7-8 with TRBJ2-1, with 9 bases lining up with TRBD1. The ends lost 2 bases at V and 5 bases at J; junction bases unmatched: 7. Germline loops: CDR1 SGHVS, CDR2 FQNEAQ. This CDR3 has 16 residues. CDR3 nucleotide sequence: TGTGCCAGCAGCTTAATACAGGGGGCGCTGGACAATGAGCAGTTCTTC. Translated, it gives CASSLIQGALDNEQFF.

The count of this clonotype is one. For the CDR3, the DNA is TGTGCCACCGATATTTGGACGGAGCAAGAGACCCAGTACTTC. Translating gives CATDIWTEQETQYF. The V and J genes are TRBV2 and TRBJ2-5, with D uncertain. Germline CDR1 and CDR2: SNHLY and FYNNEI. The V and J ends lost 10 bases and 2 bases respectively, with 17 bases between them. This CDR3 is built from 14 residues.

This clonotype was seen more than once but under ten times. J is TRBJ1-2 and V is TRBV12-3 or TRBV12-4; 7 bases align to TRBD1. This CDR3 contains 12 residues. Losses at the gene ends were 5 bases for V and 8 bases for J; bases not matched to a gene: 5. The CDR3 protein is CASSPQGDGYTF. CDR3 nucleotide sequence: TGTGCCAGCAGTCCCCAGGGGGACGGCTACACCTTC.

This clonotype was seen many times. The V call is TRBV5-1, the J call TRBJ2-3; 9 positions agree with TRBD1. Looked up from germline, CDR1 is SGHRS and CDR2 is YFSETQ. The CDR3 sequence is 15 residues long. Trimming removed 4 bases from V and 4 bases from J; junction bases left unmatched: 7. CDR3 DNA: TGCGCCAGCAGCGCGGACAGGGGAGGGCCAGATACGCAGTATTTT. It translates to CASSADRGGPDTQYF. The complete variable domain, with remaining parts taken from reference TRBV5-1 and TRBJ2-3, reads KAGVTQTPRYLIKTRGQQVTLSCSPISGHRSVSWYQQTPGQGLQFLFEYFSETQRNKGNFPGRFSGRQFSNSRSEMNVSTLELGDSALYLCASSADRGGPDTQYFGPGTRLTVL.

This clonotype has ten or more counts. The V gene is TRBV7-9, the J gene TRBJ2-3, with D unresolved. The CDR3 length is 13 residues. The V gene lost 5 bases and the J gene lost 4 bases, with 10 bases spanning the gap. Looked up from germline, CDR1 is SEHNR and CDR2 is FQNEAQ (reference sequence). The CDR3 bases are TGTGCCAGCAGCCGGCCCGTACCAGATACGCAGTATTTT. This encodes CASSRPVPDTQYF. The full variable domain, rest sourced from reference TRBV7-9 and TRBJ2-3, is DTGVSQNPRHKITKRGQNVTFRCDPISEHNRLYWYRQTLGQGPEFLTYFQNEAQLEKSRLLSDRFSAERPKGSFSTLEIQRTEQGDSAMYLCASSRPVPDTQYFGPGTRLTVL.

The table lists this clonotype with a few counts. The chain uses TRBV12-3 or TRBV12-4 and TRBJ1-1; no clear D gene. The germline V and J ends were trimmed by 3 bases and 1 base, with 6 bases remaining between them. This CDR3 spans 13 amino acids. CDR3 nucleotide sequence: TGTGCCAGCAGTTTCAGCGCGAACACTGAAGCTTTCTTT. This sequence encodes CASSFSANTEAFF.

This sequence joins TRBV5-6 and TRBJ2-1; no definite D call. Between the trimmed V and J ends, which lost 4 bases and 0 bases, there was a span of 11 bases. Germline assignment: CDR1 SGHDT and CDR2 YYEEEE. There are 15 residues in the CDR3. CDR3 protein: CASSGWPSSYNEQFF. The CDR3 nucleotides read TGTGCCAGCAGCGGGTGGCCGAGCTCCTACAATGAGCAGTTCTTC.